This T cell receptor (beta chain) was observed in a study of shared T cell receptors in the human thymus (dated by TCRdb to 2020 to 2023). For the study in its entirety: The study investigated the way shared, self-reactive T-cell receptor alpha chains are produced in the human thymus.

Based on the germline V gene, the CDR1 and CDR2 sequences are LGHNA and YSLEER. Measured from the cysteine to the phenylalanine, the CDR3 is 22 residues long. CDR3 DNA is the only sequence kept; it has 66 bases, read in frame from the first base. The V end gives up 4 bases and the J end 0 bases, leaving 22 bases in the junction not matched to a gene. This clone has just one count. This clone's antigen is unknown. The record has no base qualities; no much larger clone is one base away. Receptors were amplified or captured by the immunoSEQ multiplex PCR assay. Held by TCRdb, this immuneACCESS table contains in-frame sequences only and omits some clones. Under half of the omission traces to an unresolved V gene where checked; the cause of the rest is unknown. Recorded for this sample are about 400,000 clones; 85% to 95% of them occurred a single time. The ten most abundant clones make up around 0.019% of the sample.

Material for sequencing was thymocytes. Rearrangement joined TRBV4-3 to TRBJ2-1, and 9 bases in between align with TRBD2. The TCR comes from a human donor. CDR3 loop: CASSPYLLAGELSKSSYNEQFF. The sequenced DNA is TGCGCCAGCAGCCCCTACTTATTAGCGGGGGAACTTTCGAAGAGCTCCTACAATGAGCAGTTCTTC.